This passage covers 29 T cell receptor beta chains from one sample sequenced in a study of T cell repertoires in ileal Crohn's disease (dated by TCRdb to the late 2010s). The library was made by the immunoSEQ multiplex PCR assay. As stored in TCRdb, this immuneACCESS dataset retains in-frame rearrangements with V and J assigned. A fraction of the clones does not appear; measured against another copy, unresolved V genes explain less than half of the discrepancy, and the remainder lacks a known reason. The sample contains 4,500 to 5,500 clones, nearly 80% of them found a single time. The ten largest clones add up to roughly 36% of the sample. What this sample's time point label stands for: neoterminal ileum biopsy at postoperative endoscopy, about 6 months after surgery. Sample: ileal tissue. Source of these receptors: an adult with Crohn's disease.

This clone was seen only once. This chain joins TRBV19 and TRBJ2-7; 12 nucleotides line up with TRBD2. V lost 6 bases to trimming and J lost 0 bases; unmatched junction nucleotides: 3. This CDR3 is 15 amino acids long. Germline V gene data show CDR1 as LNHDA and CDR2 as SQIVND (reference sequence). This chain's CDR3 is CASRRLAGDSYEQYF. Here the CDR3 DNA reads TGTGCCAGTAGGAGACTAGCGGGAGACTCCTACGAGCAGTACTTC.

V usage is TRBV6-1 and J usage is TRBJ2-7, with 8 positions matching TRBD1. Germline CDR1 and CDR2: MNHNS and SASEGT. V trimming: 8 bases; J trimming: 3 bases; junction bases outside the gene matches: 9. This CDR3 has 14 amino acids. This chain's CDR3 is CASQLTGVSYEQYF. DNA of the CDR3: TGTGCCAGCCAGTTGACAGGGGTTAGCTACGAGCAGTACTTC.

This chain uses TRBV7-2 with TRBJ2-3; either TRBD1 or TRBD2 may fit D (7 bases each). Trimming removed 5 bases at V and 1 base at J, with 16 bases between. The germline V gene has CDR1 SGHTA and CDR2 FQGNSA. This CDR3 contains 16 residues. The CDR3 spells CASSVQGRVGTDTQYF. The CDR3 DNA is TGTGCCAGCAGCGTACAGGGGAGGGTAGGCACAGATACGCAGTATTTT.

Details on this clone: Other nucleotide sequences in the sample specify the same CDR3. The rearrangement uses TRBV7-2 and TRBJ1-3; unclear D gene. Per germline, CDR1 SGHTA and CDR2 FQGNSA. This CDR3 spans 15 amino acids. Trimming removed 3 bases from V and 0 bases from J, with 9 bases in between. The CDR3 loop reads CASSFSGNSGNTIYF. Here the CDR3 DNA reads TGTGCCAGCAGCTTCTCTGGGAACTCTGGAAACACCATATATTTT.

The chain is built from TRBV5-1 and TRBJ2-4; TRBD1 might be the D (5 bases). Per germline, CDR1 SGHRS and CDR2 YFSETQ. The CDR3 contains 15 residues. V was shortened by 3 bases and J by 3 bases, with 13 bases between the two germline ends. The CDR3 coding sequence is TGCGCCAGCAGCTCCCAGAGGCAGGGCAAAAACATTCAGTACTTC. This codes for CASSSQRQGKNIQYF.

V gene TRBV4-1 combines with J gene TRBJ2-7; 10 positions match TRBD1. Germline values: CDR1 MGHRA, CDR2 YSYEKL. Germline trimming cut 0 bases from V and 1 base from J; bases unmatched to any gene: 3. CDR3 size: 16 residues. CDR3 region: CASSQDWGQGSYEQYF. In DNA, the CDR3 is TGCGCCAGCAGCCAAGATTGGGGACAGGGGTCCTACGAGCAGTACTTC.

The chain links TRBV7-9 to TRBJ1-1; D perhaps matches TRBD1 (5 bases). Per germline, CDR1 SEHNR and CDR2 FQNEAQ (reference sequence). The CDR3 spans 13 residues. Trimming shortened V by 5 bases and J by 7 bases, and 14 bases separated the two germline ends. CDR3 sequence reads: CASSRAGLYEAFF. The CDR3 DNA follows: TGTGCCAGCAGCCGGGCGGGACTCTATGAAGCTTTCTTT. Together with reference TRBV7-9 and TRBJ1-1, the CDR3 gives the full variable domain: DTGVSQNPRHKITKRGQNVTFRCDPISEHNRLYWYRQTLGQGPEFLTYFQNEAQLEKSRLLSDRFSAERPKGSFSTLEIQRTEQGDSAMYLCASSRAGLYEAFFGQGTRLTVV.

The chain couples TRBV11-3 to TRBJ2-1; the D gene is possibly TRBD2 (5 bases). The CDR3 is 12 amino acids. The ends were cut back, 5 bases at V and 5 bases at J, with 7 bases in the middle. Per the germline V gene, CDR1 is SGHNT and CDR2 is YENEEA. The CDR3 coding sequence is TGTGCCAGCAGCACTAGAAACAATGAGCAGTTCTTC. The encoded protein is CASSTRNNEQFF.

The chain carries TRBV7-7 and TRBJ2-5; D may be TRBD1 (6 bases). This CDR3 has 15 amino acids. Deletions cut 4 bases from V and 2 bases from J, with 14 bases between. Germline V CDR1 and CDR2: SSHAT, FNYEAQ (reference sequence). DNA for the CDR3: TGTGCCAGCAGCTCGAACCCCGGACAGCAAGAGACCCAGTACTTC. Its translation is CASSSNPGQQETQYF.

The CDR3 sequence is CASSLRTDTQYF. The CDR3 DNA follows: TGCGCCAGCAGCCTACGGACAGATACGCAGTATTTT. V gene TRBV5-1 combines with J gene TRBJ2-3; no definite D call. The CDR3 has 12 residues. Trimming took off 4 bases at V and 3 bases at J, with 6 bases between the two ends. Germline V gene lookup returns CDR1 SGHRS and CDR2 YFSETQ. Full variable domain (rest looked up from reference TRBV5-1 and TRBJ2-3): KAGVTQTPRYLIKTRGQQVTLSCSPISGHRSVSWYQQTPGQGLQFLFEYFSETQRNKGNFPGRFSGRQFSNSRSEMNVSTLELGDSALYLCASSLRTDTQYFGPGTRLTVL.

The chain uses TRBV28 and TRBJ2-2; TRBD1 or TRBD2 may be the D gene (5 bases each). Germline CDR1 MDHEN, CDR2 SYDVKM. Trimming took 8 bases from V and 0 from J, leaving 7 bases between them. The CDR3 has 13 amino acids. The CDR3 region is CASLGPNTGELFF. Written as DNA, the CDR3 is TGTGCCAGCCTGGGACCGAACACCGGGGAGCTGTTTTTT. Variable domain in full (rest from reference TRBV28 and TRBJ2-2): DVKVTQSSRYLVKRTGEKVFLECVQDMDHENMFWYRQDPGLGLRLIYFSYDVKMKEKGDIPEGYSVSREKKERFSLILESASTNQTSMYLCASLGPNTGELFFGEGSRLTVL.

This chain uses TRBV5-4 with TRBJ2-7, with 7 bases that match TRBD1. The V segment lost 5 bases and the J segment 5 bases; nucleotides outside the gene matches: 10. This CDR3 region has 14 residues. CDR1 SGHNT and CDR2 YYREEE come from the germline V gene (reference sequence). CDR3 sequence: CASSTTGAHDEQYF. The CDR3 DNA sequence: TGTGCCAGCAGTACCACAGGGGCCCATGACGAGCAGTACTTC.

The rearrangement uses TRBV7-6 and TRBJ1-6; 8 bases agree with TRBD1. V was clipped by 1 base and J by 7 bases; unmatched bases: 0. CDR1 and CDR2 from the germline V gene are SGHVS and FNYEAQ. This CDR3 has 14 amino acids. CDR3 in amino acids: CASSLGTGNSPLHF. The CDR3, as DNA: TGTGCCAGCAGCTTAGGGACAGGGAATTCACCCCTCCACTTT.

The rearrangement uses TRBV19 and TRBJ1-6; D not certain. V was cut by 3 bases and J by 8 bases, with 11 bases left in between. The germline V gene encodes CDR1 LNHDA and CDR2 SQIVND (reference sequence). The CDR3 contains 14 residues. The CDR3 DNA reads TGTGCCAGTAGTATGGGTAGGGTGGATTCACCCCTCCACTTT. It is translated as CASSMGRVDSPLHF. The whole variable domain, remainder taken from reference TRBV19 and TRBJ1-6, is DGGITQSPKYLFRKEGQNVTLSCEQNLNHDAMYWYRQDPGQGLRLIYYSQIVNDFQKGDIAEGYSVSREKKESFPLTVTSAQKNPTAFYLCASSMGRVDSPLHFGNGTRLTVT.

This clone showed up just a few times. The V and J genes are TRBV2 and TRBJ2-2; no clear D. The V gene lost 7 bases and the J gene lost 3 bases, with 12 bases spanning the gap. CDR1 and CDR2 (germline): SNHLY, FYNNEI. The CDR3 is made up of 14 amino acids. The CDR3 DNA is TGTGCCAGCAACCGCGACCGGTACACCGGGGAGCTGTTTTTT. Protein product: CASNRDRYTGELFF.

In this sample, this clone turned up a few times. The CDR3 reads CASSFDRGIYEQFF. Written as DNA, the CDR3 is TGTGCCAGCAGCTTCGACAGGGGAATATATGAGCAGTTCTTC. This chain uses TRBV7-9 with TRBJ2-1; 8 positions match TRBD1. The CDR3 contains 14 residues. The V gene's germline CDR1 is SEHNR and CDR2 FQNEAQ (reference sequence). Germline trimming cut 3 bases from V and 8 bases from J; bases unmatched to any gene: 6.

The chain joins TRBV6-1 to TRBJ2-3, with D maybe TRBD2 (5 bases). The V gene lost 1 base and the J gene lost 6 bases, with 8 bases spanning the gap. This CDR3 contains 13 residues. Looked up from germline, CDR1 is MNHNS and CDR2 is SASEGT. In DNA, the CDR3 is TGTGCCAGCAGTGAAGGGTGGGAGGATACGCAGTATTTT. It encodes CASSEGWEDTQYF.

The genes are TRBV6-6 and TRBJ1-1; possibly TRBD1 for D (5 bases). Trimming removed 6 bases at V and 1 base at J, with 12 bases between. CDR3 length: 14 residues. Germline V CDR1 and CDR2: MNHNY, SVGAGI (reference sequence). CDR3 loop: CASRTVGRNTEAFF. In DNA form, the CDR3 reads TGTGCCAGCAGGACGGTGGGGCGGAACACTGAAGCTTTCTTT.

The J gene is TRBJ1-3, the V gene TRBV7-8; no clear D. The germline gives CDR1 SGHVS, CDR2 FQNEAQ. The V end lost 1 base, the J end lost 4 bases, and 8 bases lay between the germline ends. The CDR3 has 14 amino acids. CDR3 DNA: TGTGCCAGCAGCTTAGATTCAACGGGAAACACCATATATTTT. Protein sequence: CASSLDSTGNTIYF.

J is TRBJ2-2 and V is TRBV27; the D gene could be TRBD1 or TRBD2 (6 bases each). Trimming removed 5 bases from V and 1 base from J, with 17 bases in between. Germline V gives CDR1 MNHEY, CDR2 SMNVEV (reference sequence). The CDR3 totals 17 residues. Here the CDR3 reads CASSTSRGRRNTGELFF. In DNA, the CDR3 is TGTGCCAGCAGTACCTCCCGGGGGCGCAGGAACACCGGGGAGCTGTTTTTT.

V gene TRBV27 combines with J gene TRBJ1-5; TRBD1 is a possible D gene (6 bases). V lost 3 bases, J lost 9 bases, and 21 bases lay in between. The CDR3 runs to 16 residues. CDR1 is MNHEY and CDR2 is SMNVEV in the germline V gene (reference sequence). In nucleotides, the CDR3 is TGTGCCAGCAGTTTTGGTGGGACGGGGGGCGAGGGGCCCCAGCATTTT. It encodes CASSFGGTGGEGPQHF.

This sequence joins TRBV6-1 and TRBJ1-6, with TRBD1 as a possible D gene (5 bases). The CDR3 loop spans 14 amino acids. From germline, CDR1 is MNHNS and CDR2 SASEGT. The germline V and J ends were trimmed by 4 bases and 11 bases, with 15 bases remaining between them. In DNA, the CDR3 is TGTGCCAGCAGTGGGCCTCAGGGTGTGACACCCCTCCACTTT. It yields the protein CASSGPQGVTPLHF.

This clone was counted between two and nine times. This sequence joins TRBV7-3 and TRBJ2-2; D is possibly TRBD2 (7 bases). Germline V gene data show CDR1 as SGHTA and CDR2 as FQGTGA. Between the trimmed V and J ends, which lost 2 bases and 5 bases, there was a span of 15 bases. This CDR3 has 16 amino acids. In DNA form, the CDR3 reads TGTGCCAGCAGCTTATTTAGGGGAGGGGGAACCGGGGAGCTGTTTTTT. The encoded protein is CASSLFRGGGTGELFF.

This clone was seen a handful of times. In nucleotides, the CDR3 is TGTGCCAGTAGTATGGGGGCGGGGGGCACAGATACGCAGTATTTT. It yields the protein CASSMGAGGTDTQYF. V is TRBV19 and J is TRBJ2-3, with a possible D match to TRBD2 (7 bases). This CDR3 has 15 residues. CDR1 is LNHDA, CDR2 SQIVND, per germline (reference sequence). Trimming took 3 bases from V and 1 from J, leaving 11 bases between them.

This rearrangement joins TRBV9 to TRBJ1-2, with 8 positions matching TRBD1. V shed 0 bases and J 8 bases; nucleotides not matched to a gene: 6. The CDR3 runs to 14 residues. CDR1 and CDR2 from the germline V gene are SGDLS and YYNGEE. CDR3 region: CASSVEGQAGGYTF. In nucleotides, the CDR3 is TGTGCCAGCAGCGTAGAGGGACAGGCCGGCGGCTACACCTTC.

The rearrangement uses TRBV14 and TRBJ1-1; TRBD1 is a possible D gene (5 bases). The length of the CDR3 is 16 residues. CDR1 is SGHDN, CDR2 FVKESK, per germline. Trimming cost V 2 bases and J 11 bases, with 24 bases left between them. The CDR3 DNA reads TGTGCCAGCAGCCAAACAACAGGTACCTCTCACCTCGGGGCTTTCTTT. Protein: CASSQTTGTSHLGAFF.

The chain links TRBV13 to TRBJ2-2; 10 bases match TRBD1. The CDR3 extends over 16 amino acids. Per germline, CDR1 PRHDT and CDR2 FYEKMQ (reference sequence). Trimming removed 5 bases from V and 5 bases from J; junction bases left unmatched: 8. The CDR3 bases are TGTGCCAGCAGCACTCGGGACAGGGGAATGACCGGGGAGCTGTTTTTT. This sequence encodes CASSTRDRGMTGELFF. The variable domain in full, completed from reference TRBV13 and TRBJ2-2, reads AAGVIQSPRHLIKEKRETATLKCYPIPRHDTVYWYQQGPGQDPQFLISFYEKMQSDKGSIPDRFSAQQFSDYHSELNMSSLELGDSALYFCASSTRDRGMTGELFFGEGSRLTVL.

This clone occurred a few times. This chain joins TRBV5-1 and TRBJ1-1; D is ambiguous. This CDR3 contains 12 residues. Germline assignment: CDR1 SGHRS and CDR2 YFSETQ. Between the trimmed V and J ends, which lost 4 bases and 3 bases, there was a span of 7 bases. The CDR3 DNA reads as TGCGCCAGCAGCACCGCAGACACTGAAGCTTTCTTT. Protein sequence: CASSTADTEAFF.

As DNA, the CDR3 is TGCGCCAGCAGCCGGGACACCGGGGAGCTGTTTTTT. This sequence encodes CASSRDTGELFF. This chain joins TRBV5-1 and TRBJ2-2; D not resolved. Germline V gene data show CDR1 as SGHRS and CDR2 as YFSETQ. Trimming cost V 4 bases and J 3 bases, with 4 bases left between them. The CDR3 runs to 12 residues.